What follows is one T cell receptor (beta chain) and its context. The ends lost 4 bases at V and 1 base at J; junction bases unmatched: 4. Germline CDR1 is MNHNY and CDR2 is SVGAGI (reference sequence). CDR3 length: 16 amino acids. This entry is derived from a study of T cell changes during pregnancy in multiple sclerosis. The assay was immunoSEQ multiplex PCR, and TCRdb's table has in-frame clones only and misses some. This sample has tens of thousands of clones, with 90% to 95% found just once. The chain couples TRBV6-6 to TRBJ1-5, with TRBD1 matching over 10 bases. The sequence was collected from a female donor with multiple sclerosis, enrolled in a pregnancy study. Specimen: peripheral blood, collected in the second trimester of pregnancy. The DNA of the CDR3 is TGTGCCAGCAGTTTTGGACAGGGGGTAAGCAATCAGCCCCAGCATTTT. This codes for CASSFGQGVSNQPQHF.